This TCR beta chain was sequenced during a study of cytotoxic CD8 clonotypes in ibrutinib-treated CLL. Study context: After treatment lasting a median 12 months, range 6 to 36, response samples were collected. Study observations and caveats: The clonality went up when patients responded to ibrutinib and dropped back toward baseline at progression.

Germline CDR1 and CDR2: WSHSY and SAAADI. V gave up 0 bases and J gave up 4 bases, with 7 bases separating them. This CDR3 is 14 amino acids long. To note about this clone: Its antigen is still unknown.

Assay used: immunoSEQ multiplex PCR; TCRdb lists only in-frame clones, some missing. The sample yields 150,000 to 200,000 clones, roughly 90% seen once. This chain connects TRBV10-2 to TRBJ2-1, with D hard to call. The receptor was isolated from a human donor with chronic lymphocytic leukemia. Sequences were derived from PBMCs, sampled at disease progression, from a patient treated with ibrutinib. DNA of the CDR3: TGCGCCAGCAGTGAGTCAGGGCTATACAATGAGCAGTTCTTC. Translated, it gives CASSESGLYNEQFF.